These T cell receptor beta chains were read from a single sample in a study of shared clonotypes between healthy human individuals. Only in-frame clones appear in the TCRdb table, and some are missing; sequencing was by immunoSEQ multiplex PCR. Found here are about 610,000 clones, approximately 96% of them singletons; the top ten hold about 0.11%. Sequencing input: naive CD8+ T cells sorted from blood. The receptor source for this set is a woman younger than 45 in good health. The CDR3 runs from the conserved cysteine through the conserved F or W. A D gene is named only where the DNA matches it firmly. Size values are once, few and many counts, or a class for expanded clones, and some rows have none.

clone_size,d_call,v_call,j_call,cdr3_aa,cdr3_nt
NA,NA,TRBV27,TRBJ1-2,CASSGGNYGYTF,TGTGCCAGCTCGGGGGGGAACTATGGCTACACCTTC
NA,NA,TRBV19,TRBJ1-1,CASSIVGADNTEAFF,TGTGCCAGTAGTATAGTAGGGGCGGATAACACTGAAGCTTTCTTT
NA,NA,TRBV19,TRBJ1-5,CASQVAGGNQPQHF,TGTGCCAGTCAGGTCGCGGGTGGCAATCAGCCCCAGCATTTT
NA,TRBD1,TRBV5-4,TRBJ2-2,CASSLAISAGGWYAGELFF,TGTGCCAGCAGCTTGGCAATTTCCGCAGGGGGTTGGTACGCCGGGGAGCTGTTTTTT
once,TRBD1,TRBV27,TRBJ2-2,CASSLSPGTGLTGELFF,TGTGCCAGCAGTTTATCGCCCGGGACAGGGTTGACTGGGGAGCTGTTTTTT
NA,TRBD2,TRBV27,TRBJ2-3,CASSQGLALSTDTQYF,TGTGCCAGCAGTCAAGGACTAGCGTTGAGCACAGATACGCAGTATTTT
NA,NA,TRBV11-2,TRBJ1-1,CASSLPVPEAFF,TGTGCCAGCAGCTTACCGGTTCCTGAAGCTTTCTTT
NA,NA,TRBV27,TRBJ2-2,CASSLSAGRTGELFF,TGTGCCAGCAGTTTATCAGCAGGGCGCACCGGGGAGCTGTTTTTT
NA,NA,TRBV4-2,TRBJ2-4,CASSQDSGWAKNIQYF,TGTGCCAGCAGCCAAGATTCGGGTTGGGCCAAAAACATTCAGTACTTC
NA,NA,TRBV4-1,TRBJ2-7,CASSQDGRPGISSYEQYF,TGCGCCAGCAGCCAAGACGGGCGCCCAGGGATAAGCTCCTACGAGCAGTACTTC
once,TRBD1,TRBV27,TRBJ2-7,CASSPLFRTGPYEQYF,TGTGCCAGCAGTCCGCTTTTTAGGACAGGGCCTTACGAGCAGTACTTC
once,TRBD1,TRBV27,TRBJ1-2,CASSLGTGGDYGYTF,TGTGCCAGCAGTTTAGGGACAGGGGGCGACTATGGCTACACCTTC
NA,NA,TRBV19,TRBJ2-7,CASSNPIAVVEGGHEQYF,TGTGCCAGTAGTAACCCCATCGCAGTAGTGGAGGGAGGTCACGAGCAGTACTTC
NA,NA,TRBV6-5,TRBJ1-1,CASSDSPNMNTEAFF,TGTGCCAGCAGCGACAGCCCAAATATGAACACTGAAGCTTTCTTT
once,NA,TRBV29-1,TRBJ1-1,CSVRSNTEAFF,TGCAGCGTCCGATCGAACACTGAAGCTTTCTTT
NA,TRBD2,TRBV5-1,TRBJ2-2,CASKGLARTGELFF,TGCGCCAGCAAGGGACTAGCGAGAACCGGGGAGCTGTTTTTT
NA,NA,TRBV6-1,TRBJ1-1,CASRNRYTEAFF,TGTGCCAGCAGGAACCGCTACACTGAAGCTTTCTTT
NA,NA,TRBV9,TRBJ2-1,CASSVGTNYNEQFF,TGTGCCAGCAGCGTAGGGACTAACTACAATGAGCAGTTCTTC
NA,NA,TRBV5-4,TRBJ1-1,CASSLAERDLNTEAFF,TGTGCCAGCAGCTTGGCCGAGAGGGACTTGAACACTGAAGCTTTCTTT
once,TRBD2,TRBV9,TRBJ2-5,CASSPSVSAGEVTQYF,TGTGCCAGCAGCCCTAGCGTCTCAGCGGGAGAGGTGACCCAGTACTTC
few,NA,TRBV28,TRBJ1-1,CASSLGNTEAFF,TGTGCCAGCAGTTTGGGAAACACTGAAGCTTTCTTT
once,NA,TRBV30,TRBJ2-2,CAWSGVSKNTGELFF,TGTGCCTGGAGTGGTGTTAGCAAGAACACCGGGGAGCTGTTTTTT
NA,NA,TRBV19,TRBJ2-3,CASSRLPSDTQYF,TGTGCCAGTAGTAGACTACCGTCAGATACGCAGTATTTT
once,NA,TRBV4-2,TRBJ2-3,CASSQEDRGDTQYF,TGTGCCAGCAGCCAAGAGGACAGAGGCGATACGCAGTATTTT
NA,NA,TRBV12-5,TRBJ2-6,CASGLVVGTGANVLTF,TGTGCTAGTGGTTTGGTAGTAGGGACTGGGGCCAACGTCCTGACTTTC
NA,NA,TRBV28,TRBJ2-7,CASRSRSSTVQEQYF,TGTGCCAGCAGATCCCGGAGCAGTACGGTTCAGGAGCAGTACTTC
NA,TRBD2,TRBV6-5,TRBJ2-1,CASSPTSGVYNEQFF,TGTGCCAGCAGTCCGACTAGCGGGGTCTACAATGAGCAGTTCTTC
NA,NA,TRBV7-7,TRBJ2-7,CASSLGVVGTESYEQYF,TGTGCCAGCAGCTTAGGCGTGGTTGGGACGGAATCCTACGAGCAGTACTTC
NA,TRBD2,TRBV10-1,TRBJ2-7,CASSQTSGNRGQYF,TGCGCCAGCAGTCAGACTAGCGGGAACAGAGGGCAGTACTTC
NA,NA,TRBV11-2,TRBJ2-1,CASSHEEWEQFF,TGTGCCAGCAGCCACGAGGAATGGGAGCAGTTCTTC
NA,TRBD1,TRBV28,TRBJ2-7,CASSAQGAPGEQYF,TGTGCCAGCTCAGCCCAGGGGGCGCCGGGGGAGCAGTACTTC
once,NA,TRBV19,TRBJ2-1,CASSILGPNEQFF,TGTGCCAGTAGTATCCTGGGCCCGAATGAGCAGTTCTTC
NA,NA,TRBV7-9,TRBJ1-5,CASSLAGRDQPQHF,TGTGCCAGCAGCTTAGCCGGGAGAGATCAGCCCCAGCATTTT
NA,NA,TRBV28,TRBJ2-1,CASSPGDYNEQFF,TGTGCCAGCAGCCCGGGGGACTACAATGAGCAGTTCTTC
NA,NA,TRBV7-9,TRBJ1-5,CASSLGVSNQPQHF,TGTGCCAGCAGCTTAGGGGTTTCAAATCAGCCCCAGCATTTT
NA,TRBD1,TRBV18,TRBJ1-1,CASSPGTGGSREAFF,TGTGCCAGCTCACCGGGGACAGGGGGTTCTCGCGAGGCTTTCTTT
NA,NA,TRBV28,TRBJ2-7,CASRGSSYYEQYF,TGTGCCAGCAGAGGGAGCAGCTACTACGAGCAGTACTTC
NA,TRBD1,TRBV7-6,TRBJ2-1,CASSRPFYRGYNEQFF,TGTGCCAGCAGCCGGCCTTTTTACAGGGGTTACAATGAGCAGTTCTTC
NA,TRBD1,TRBV4-2,TRBJ1-1,CASSHDRVGTEAFF,TGTGCCAGCAGCCACGACAGGGTAGGGACTGAAGCTTTCTTT
NA,TRBD2,TRBV7-6,TRBJ2-1,CASSFGTSGRETYNEQFF,TGTGCCAGCAGTTTCGGGACTAGCGGGCGGGAGACCTACAATGAGCAGTTCTTC
NA,TRBD2,TRBV28,TRBJ2-7,CASSPLAGEIEQYF,TGTGCCAGCAGTCCCCTTGCGGGAGAGATCGAGCAGTACTTC